This TCR beta chain was captured by sequencing in a study of blood T cells in healthy people across ages. A second about 6 to 11 cycle PCR used barcoded and J-beta primers. A template-switch adaptor with 12 random nucleotides tagged each cDNA molecule. TCRdb analysed the 5' RACE reads with MiXCR anew, one entry per CDR3 protein. The table includes hundreds of thousands of distinct CDR3 sequences, 25% to 30% detected once. Another study also made use of these data, one on T cells of mothers and their children.

The sequenced material came from blood. This clonotype originated in a boy aged 10-17 years in good health.

The CDR3 nucleotides are TGTGCCAGCAGCACGGACAGGGTTGCGGCTGAAGCTTTCTTT. Its translation is CASSTDRVAAEAFF. This chain uses TRBV3-1 with TRBJ1-1, with 8 nucleotides matching TRBD1. Germline CDR1 is LGHDT and CDR2 is YNNKEL (reference sequence). This CDR3 region has 14 residues. Unmatched junction bases numbered 8, after V lost 5 bases and J lost 6 bases.